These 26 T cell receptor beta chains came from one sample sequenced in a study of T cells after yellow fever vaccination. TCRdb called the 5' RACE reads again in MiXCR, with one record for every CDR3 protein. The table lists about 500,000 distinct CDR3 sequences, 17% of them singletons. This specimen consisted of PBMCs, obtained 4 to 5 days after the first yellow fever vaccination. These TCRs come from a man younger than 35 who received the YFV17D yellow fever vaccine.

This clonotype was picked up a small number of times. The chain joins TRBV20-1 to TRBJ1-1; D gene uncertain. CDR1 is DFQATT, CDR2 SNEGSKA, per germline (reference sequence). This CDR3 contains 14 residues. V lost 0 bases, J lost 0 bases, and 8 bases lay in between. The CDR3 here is CSAREGSMNTEAFF. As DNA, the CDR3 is TGCAGTGCTAGAGAAGGCAGTATGAACACTGAAGCTTTCTTT.

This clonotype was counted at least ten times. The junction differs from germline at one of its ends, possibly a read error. The CDR3 DNA follows: TGTGCCAGCAGATTAACAGCCAACACTGAAGCTTTCTTT. Translation gives CASRLTANTEAFF. The chain joins TRBV7-3 to TRBJ1-1; D is uncertain. The CDR3 loop spans 13 amino acids. CDR1 and CDR2 from the germline V gene are SGHTA and FQGTGA.

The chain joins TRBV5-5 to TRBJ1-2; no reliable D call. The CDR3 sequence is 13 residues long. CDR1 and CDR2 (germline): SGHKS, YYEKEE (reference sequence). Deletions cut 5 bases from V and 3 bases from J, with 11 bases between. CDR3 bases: TGTGCCAGCAGTCCCCGCCAGCACTATGGCTACACCTTC. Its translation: CASSPRQHYGYTF.

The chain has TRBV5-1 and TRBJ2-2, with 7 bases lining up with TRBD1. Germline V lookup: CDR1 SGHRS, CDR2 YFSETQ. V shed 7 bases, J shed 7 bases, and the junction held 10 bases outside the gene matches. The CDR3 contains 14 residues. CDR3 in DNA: TGCGCCAGCCACACCAGGGGGTCGGTCGGGGAGCTGTTTTTT. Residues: CASHTRGSVGELFF.

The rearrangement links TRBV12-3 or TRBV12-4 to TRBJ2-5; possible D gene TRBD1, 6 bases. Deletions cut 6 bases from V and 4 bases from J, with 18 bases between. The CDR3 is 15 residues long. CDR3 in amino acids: CASSPVGGLGETQYF. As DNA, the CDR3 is TGTGCCAGCAGCCCAGTTGGGGGCTTGGGAGAGACCCAGTACTTC.

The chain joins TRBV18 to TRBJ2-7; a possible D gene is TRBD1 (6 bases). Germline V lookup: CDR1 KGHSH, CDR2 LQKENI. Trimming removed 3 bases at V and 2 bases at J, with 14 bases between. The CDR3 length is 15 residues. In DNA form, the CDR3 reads TGTGCCAGCTCACCGGCCCCAGGGGCCCCCTACGAGCAGTACTTC. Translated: CASSPAPGAPYEQYF. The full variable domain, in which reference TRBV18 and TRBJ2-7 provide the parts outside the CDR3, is NAGVMQNPRHLVRRRGQEARLRCSPMKGHSHVYWYRQLPEEGLKFMVYLQKENIIDESGMPKERFSAEFPKEGPSILRIQQVVRGDSAAYFCASSPAPGAPYEQYFGPGTRLTVT.

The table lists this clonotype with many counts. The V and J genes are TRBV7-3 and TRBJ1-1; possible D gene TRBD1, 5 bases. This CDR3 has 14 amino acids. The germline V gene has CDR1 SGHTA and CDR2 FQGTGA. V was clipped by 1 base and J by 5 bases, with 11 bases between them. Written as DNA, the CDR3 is TGTGCCAGCAGCTTAAAAGGGGTTCGAACTGAAGCTTTCTTT. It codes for CASSLKGVRTEAFF.

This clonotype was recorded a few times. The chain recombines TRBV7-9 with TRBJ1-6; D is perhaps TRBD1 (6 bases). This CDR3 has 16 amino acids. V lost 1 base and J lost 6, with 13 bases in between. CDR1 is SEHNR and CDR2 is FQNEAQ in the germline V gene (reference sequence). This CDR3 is CASSLGVGGSNSPLHF. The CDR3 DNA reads TGTGCCAGCAGCTTAGGTGTAGGGGGAAGTAATTCACCCCTCCACTTT.

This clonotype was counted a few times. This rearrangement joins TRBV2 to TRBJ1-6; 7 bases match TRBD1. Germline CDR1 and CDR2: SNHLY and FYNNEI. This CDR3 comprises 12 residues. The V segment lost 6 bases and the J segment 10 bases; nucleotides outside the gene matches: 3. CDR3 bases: TGTGCCAGCAGACAGGGGAAGTCACCCCTCCACTTT. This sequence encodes CASRQGKSPLHF.

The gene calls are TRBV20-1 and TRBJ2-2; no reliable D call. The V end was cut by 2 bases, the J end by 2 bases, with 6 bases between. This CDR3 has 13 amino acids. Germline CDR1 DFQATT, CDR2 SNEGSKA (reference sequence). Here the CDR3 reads CSARPINTGELFF. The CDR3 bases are TGCAGTGCTAGACCCATTAACACCGGGGAGCTGTTTTTT.

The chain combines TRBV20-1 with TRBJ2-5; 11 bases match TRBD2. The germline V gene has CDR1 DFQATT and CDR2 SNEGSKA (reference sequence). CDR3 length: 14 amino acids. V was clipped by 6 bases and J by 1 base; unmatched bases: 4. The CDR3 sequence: CSAPTSGAQETQYF. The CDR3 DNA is TGCAGTGCACCGACTAGCGGGGCCCAAGAGACCCAGTACTTC.

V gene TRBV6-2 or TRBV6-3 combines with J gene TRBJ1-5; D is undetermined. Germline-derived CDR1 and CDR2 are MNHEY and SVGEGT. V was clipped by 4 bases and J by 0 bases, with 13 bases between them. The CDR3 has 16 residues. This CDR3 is CASSSWTYYSNQPQHF. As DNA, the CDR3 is TGTGCCAGCAGTTCTTGGACCTACTATAGCAATCAGCCCCAGCATTTT.

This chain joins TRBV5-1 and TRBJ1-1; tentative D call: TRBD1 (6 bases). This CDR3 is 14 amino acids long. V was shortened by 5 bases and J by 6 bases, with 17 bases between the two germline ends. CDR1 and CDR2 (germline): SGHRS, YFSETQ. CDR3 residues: CASRRTAERPEAFF. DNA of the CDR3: TGCGCCAGCAGGCGGACAGCAGAGCGTCCTGAAGCTTTCTTT.

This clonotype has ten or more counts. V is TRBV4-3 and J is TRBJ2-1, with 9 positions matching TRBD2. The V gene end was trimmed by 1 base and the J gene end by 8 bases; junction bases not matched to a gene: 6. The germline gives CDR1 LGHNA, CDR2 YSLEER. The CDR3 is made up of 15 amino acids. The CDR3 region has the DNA TGCGCCAGCAGCCAAGGCTCAGCGGGGGGTTATGAGCAGTTCTTC. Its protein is CASSQGSAGGYEQFF.

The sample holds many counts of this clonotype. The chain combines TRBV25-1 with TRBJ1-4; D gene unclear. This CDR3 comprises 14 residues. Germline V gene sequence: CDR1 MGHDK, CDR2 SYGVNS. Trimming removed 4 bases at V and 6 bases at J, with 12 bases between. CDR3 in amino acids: CASSVGQSDEKLFF. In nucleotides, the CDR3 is TGTGCCAGCAGTGTAGGGCAGTCGGATGAAAAACTGTTTTTT.

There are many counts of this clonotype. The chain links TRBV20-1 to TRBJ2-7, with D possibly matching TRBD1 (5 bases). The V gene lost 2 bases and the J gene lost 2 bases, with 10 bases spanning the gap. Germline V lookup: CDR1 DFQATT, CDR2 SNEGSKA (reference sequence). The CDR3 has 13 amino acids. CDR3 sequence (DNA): TGCAGTGCTAGAAACCCAGGGACCTACGAGCAGTACTTC. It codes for CSARNPGTYEQYF.

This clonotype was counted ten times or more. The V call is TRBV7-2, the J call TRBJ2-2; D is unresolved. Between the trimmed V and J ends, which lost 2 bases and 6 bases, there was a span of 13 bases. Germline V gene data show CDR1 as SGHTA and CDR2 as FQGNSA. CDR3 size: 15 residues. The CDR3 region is CASSLIGQTSGELFF. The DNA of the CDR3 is TGTGCCAGCAGCTTAATCGGTCAAACTTCCGGGGAGCTGTTTTTT. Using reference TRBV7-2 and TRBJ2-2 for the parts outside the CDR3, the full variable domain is GAGVSQSPSNKVTEKGKDVELRCDPISGHTALYWYRQSLGQGLEFLIYFQGNSAPDKSGLPSDRFSAERTGGSVSTLTIQRTQQEDSAVYLCASSLIGQTSGELFFGEGSRLTVL.

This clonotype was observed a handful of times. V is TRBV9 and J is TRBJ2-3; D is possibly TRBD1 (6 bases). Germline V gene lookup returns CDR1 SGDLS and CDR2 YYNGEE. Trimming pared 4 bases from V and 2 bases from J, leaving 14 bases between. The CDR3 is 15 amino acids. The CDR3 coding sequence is TGTGCCAGCAGCCCCCAGACAGGACTCACAGATACGCAGTATTTT. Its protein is CASSPQTGLTDTQYF.

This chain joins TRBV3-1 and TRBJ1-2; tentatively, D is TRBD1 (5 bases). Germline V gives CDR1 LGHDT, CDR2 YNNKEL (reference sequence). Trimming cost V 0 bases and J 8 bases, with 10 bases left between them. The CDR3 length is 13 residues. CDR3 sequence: CASSQDGARGYTF. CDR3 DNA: TGTGCCAGCAGCCAAGATGGGGCCCGGGGCTACACCTTC. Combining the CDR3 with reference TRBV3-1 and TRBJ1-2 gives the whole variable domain DTAVSQTPKYLVTQMGNDKSIKCEQNLGHDTMYWYKQDSKKFLKIMFSYNNKELIINETVPNRFSPKSPDKAHLNLHINSLELGDSAVYFCASSQDGARGYTFGSGTRLTVV.

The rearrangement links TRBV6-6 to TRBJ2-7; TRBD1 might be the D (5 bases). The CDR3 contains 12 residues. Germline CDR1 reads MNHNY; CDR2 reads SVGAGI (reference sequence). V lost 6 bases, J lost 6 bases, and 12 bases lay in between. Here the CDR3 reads CASSTRQTEQYV. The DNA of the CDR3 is TGTGCCAGCAGCACCAGACAGACCGAGCAGTACGTC.

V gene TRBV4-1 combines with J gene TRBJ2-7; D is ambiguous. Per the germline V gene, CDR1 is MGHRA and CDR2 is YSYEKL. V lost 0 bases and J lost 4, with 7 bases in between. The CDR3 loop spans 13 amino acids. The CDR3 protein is CASSQDLQYEQYF. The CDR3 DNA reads TGCGCCAGCAGCCAAGATTTACAGTACGAGCAGTACTTC.

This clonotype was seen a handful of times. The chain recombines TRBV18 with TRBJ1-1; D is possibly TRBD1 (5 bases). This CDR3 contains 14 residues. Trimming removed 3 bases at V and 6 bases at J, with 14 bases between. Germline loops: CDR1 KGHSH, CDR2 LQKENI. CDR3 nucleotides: TGTGCCAGCTCACCGCTGACCCGAGGGGCTGAAGCTTTCTTT. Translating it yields CASSPLTRGAEAFF.

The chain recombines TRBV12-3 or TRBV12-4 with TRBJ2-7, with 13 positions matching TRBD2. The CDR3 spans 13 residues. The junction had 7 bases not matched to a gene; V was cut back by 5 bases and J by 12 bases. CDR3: CASSHGTSGDWYV. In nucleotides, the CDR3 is TGTGCCAGCAGTCACGGGACTAGCGGGGATTGGTACGTC.

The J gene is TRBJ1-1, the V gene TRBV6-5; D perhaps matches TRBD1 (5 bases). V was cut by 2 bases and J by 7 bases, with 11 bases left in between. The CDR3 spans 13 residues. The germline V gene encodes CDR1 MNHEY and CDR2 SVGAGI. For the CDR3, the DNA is TGTGCCAGCAGTTACGGGGCATTGGTTGAAGCTTTCTTT. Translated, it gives CASSYGALVEAFF.

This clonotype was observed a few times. The CDR3 spells CSARVGLGDQETQYF. In nucleotides, the CDR3 is TGCAGTGCTAGAGTGGGACTAGGGGACCAAGAGACCCAGTACTTC. The rearrangement joins TRBV20-1 to TRBJ2-5; 8 bases align to TRBD2. Per germline, CDR1 DFQATT and CDR2 SNEGSKA (reference sequence). V gave up 1 base and J gave up 0 bases; unmatched junction bases: 4. The CDR3 is 15 amino acids.

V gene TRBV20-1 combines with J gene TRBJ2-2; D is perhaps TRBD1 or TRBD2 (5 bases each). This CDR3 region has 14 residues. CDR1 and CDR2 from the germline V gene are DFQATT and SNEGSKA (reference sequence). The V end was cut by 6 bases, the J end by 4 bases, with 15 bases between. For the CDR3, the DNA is TGCAGTGCCCGCATTGCAGGGAGCACCGGGGAGCTGTTTTTT. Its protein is CSARIAGSTGELFF.